Sequencing of this T cell receptor (beta chain) was carried out in a study of regulatory T cells in long-lasting Graves disease. Germline V lookup: CDR1 SQVTM, CDR2 ANQGSEA. Deletions cut 3 bases from V and 5 bases from J, with 14 bases between. This CDR3 region has 13 residues. This clonotype was counted a few times. Its specificity is unknown. Time point indicated: persistent/refractory GD, antithyroid drugs over 5 years with positive TRAb. There was RNA extracted from PBMCs, and the TCR library was made from it. Study outcomes and limitations: Persistent patients had a count of shared public clonotypes (2,741) that exceeded that of new patients (966). Patients with persistent disease showed a bias toward TRBV28, TRBJ1-2 and TRBJ2-5.

Researchers made TCR beta libraries by using iRepertoire HTBI primers and running Arm-PCR on CDR3 regions. In TCRdb, the multiplex PCR reads were re-called with MiXCR into one record per CDR3 protein. Here the sample spans roughly 400,000 distinct CDR3 sequences, around 20% being singletons. Sample: peripheral blood mononuclear cells (PBMCs), taken when the disease was refractory, from a patient treated with antithyroid drugs. This TCR was recovered from a female donor with Graves disease. This rearrangement joins TRBV29-1 to TRBJ2-7; D perhaps matches TRBD1 (6 bases). The CDR3 DNA sequence: TGCAGCGTTGAGGGTACAGGGCAGGACGAGCAGTACTTC. Translation: CSVEGTGQDEQYF.